Sequencing of this TCR beta chain was carried out in a study of blood T cell repertoires in COVID-19. Unmatched junction bases numbered 11, after V lost 5 bases and J lost 8 bases. Looked up from germline, CDR1 is SEHNR and CDR2 is FQNEAQ (reference sequence). This CDR3 is 15 amino acids long. Measured with immunoSEQ multiplex PCR; TCRdb has only the in-frame clones, and not every one. The sample contains some 120,000 clones, 84% of which appear only once. This clone was observed once. The chain carries TRBV7-9 and TRBJ2-1; 8 bases align to TRBD1. Sequenced material: peripheral blood. The receptor comes from a woman in her thirties who had recovered from COVID-19. The chain's CDR3 is CASSHLPGQVDEQFF. The CDR3 DNA follows: TGTGCCAGCAGCCACCTTCCGGGACAGGTGGATGAGCAGTTCTTC.